One and the same sample provided the 11 T cell receptor beta chains below, sequenced in a study of blood T cell repertoires in COVID-19. TCRdb's copy holds only in-frame clones and misses some; the assay was immunoSEQ multiplex PCR. The table includes approximately 450,000 clones, 70% to 90% detected once. Sample: PBMCs or T cells enriched from blood (not recorded which). These receptors came from a young woman with acute COVID-19.

The genes are TRBV6-5 and TRBJ1-3, with TRBD1 matching 7 bases. CDR1 and CDR2 from the germline V gene are MNHEY and SVGAGI. This CDR3 is 15 amino acids long. V lost 0 bases and J lost 5; bases outside the gene matches: 4. DNA for the CDR3: TGTGCCAGCAGTTACTCGAACAGGGGTAGAAACACCATATATTTT. Amino acids: CASSYSNRGRNTIYF.

This clone was detected once. The J gene is TRBJ1-2, the V gene TRBV5-5, with TRBD1 matching over 7 bases. The J segment lost 3 bases and the V segment lost 0 bases, leaving 5 bases of the junction unmatched. CDR1 and CDR2 (germline): SGHKS, YYEKEE (reference sequence). The CDR3 covers 15 residues. CDR3 in amino acids: CASSLVRQGDYGYTF. The CDR3 nucleotides are TGTGCCAGCAGCTTGGTCCGGCAGGGGGACTATGGCTACACCTTC.

This chain connects TRBV7-8 to TRBJ2-7; D perhaps matches TRBD1 (6 bases). CDR1 is SGHVS and CDR2 is FQNEAQ in the germline V gene. Trimming stripped 5 bases from V and 2 bases from J, with 19 bases between. The CDR3 runs 16 residues. The CDR3 nucleotides read TGTGCCAGCAGCCCAAAGACAGGTCCCGGAGCCTACGAGCAGTACTTC. It specifies CASSPKTGPGAYEQYF.

The rearrangement links TRBV27 to TRBJ2-7; unclear D gene. Germline V CDR1 and CDR2: MNHEY, SMNVEV (reference sequence). CDR3 size: 13 residues. V lost 2 bases to trimming and J lost 0 bases, with 5 bases between them. The CDR3 region is CASSLAVSYEQYF. DNA for the CDR3: TGTGCCAGCAGTTTAGCGGTCTCCTACGAGCAGTACTTC.

The chain is built from TRBV3-1 (or the pseudogene TRBV3-2) and TRBJ2-5, with TRBD1 identical over 7 bases. V shed 2 bases and J 3 bases; nucleotides not matched to a gene: 9. This CDR3 is built from 16 residues. The V gene's germline CDR1 is LGHDT and CDR2 YNNKEL (reference sequence). The CDR3 bases are TGTGCCAGCAGCCAAACCCACGGGACAGTTAAAGAGACCCAGTACTTC. Amino acids: CASSQTHGTVKETQYF.

This chain uses TRBV11-2 with TRBJ2-1; maybe TRBD1 (6 bases). The V and J ends lost 6 bases and 10 bases respectively, with 22 bases between them. The CDR3 runs 15 residues. Germline CDR1 and CDR2: SGHAT and FQNNGV. Here the CDR3 DNA reads TGTGCCAGCAGTTATTCCGGGACAAATCCCGGCGAGCAGTTCTTC. Translating gives CASSYSGTNPGEQFF. The full variable domain, its missing parts supplied by reference TRBV11-2 and TRBJ2-1, is EAGVAQSPRYKIIEKRQSVAFWCNPISGHATLYWYQQILGQGPKLLIQFQNNGVVDDSQLPKDRFSAERLKGVDSTLKIQPAKLEDSAVYLCASSYSGTNPGEQFFGPGTRLTVL.

This chain connects TRBV5-6 to TRBJ2-1, with TRBD2 matching 8 bases. V lost 2 bases, J lost 6 bases, and 4 bases stayed unmatched. The germline V gene encodes CDR1 SGHDT and CDR2 YYEEEE. This CDR3 is 14 amino acids long. The CDR3 sequence: CASSFTGLANEQFF. DNA of the CDR3: TGTGCCAGCAGCTTTACTGGACTAGCCAATGAGCAGTTCTTC.

The rearrangement uses TRBV7-9 and TRBJ2-3, with D possibly TRBD2 on 5 matching bases. Trimming removed 4 bases at V and 6 bases at J, with 23 bases between. Germline CDR1 and CDR2: SEHNR and FQNEAQ (reference sequence). The CDR3 is 17 residues long. CDR3 residues: CASSSPKLESRSDTQYF. CDR3 DNA sequence: TGTGCCAGCAGCTCCCCCAAACTAGAGTCGAGATCGGATACGCAGTATTTT.

The chain has TRBV9 and TRBJ2-3; 9 bases match TRBD2. J gave up 1 base and V 4 bases, and 10 bases lay outside the gene matches. Germline CDR1 reads SGDLS; CDR2 reads YYNGEE. This CDR3 has 17 residues. For the CDR3, the DNA is TGTGCCAGCAGCCCGAGAGGGGTAGCGGGAGGCACAGATACGCAGTATTTT. This codes for CASSPRGVAGGTDTQYF.

Only one count was recorded for this clone. The chain recombines TRBV27 with TRBJ2-5; 9 nucleotides agree with TRBD1. The V and J ends lost 6 bases and 2 bases, in that order; junction bases with no gene match: 7. This CDR3 has 15 amino acids. The germline gives CDR1 MNHEY, CDR2 SMNVEV (reference sequence). The CDR3 loop reads CASSRGQGSQETQYF. CDR3 sequence (DNA): TGTGCCAGCAGCCGAGGACAGGGGTCACAAGAGACCCAGTACTTC.

J is TRBJ1-5 and V is TRBV9; TRBD1 matches 8 bases. The CDR3 extends over 16 amino acids. Trimming removed 3 bases from V and 2 bases from J; junction bases left unmatched: 7. CDR1 and CDR2 from the germline V gene are SGDLS and YYNGEE. The CDR3 spells CASSAGGTGGNQPQHF. CDR3 nucleotides: TGTGCCAGCAGCGCAGGGGGGACAGGTGGCAATCAGCCCCAGCATTTT.